The present T cell receptor beta chain was sequenced within a study of T cell repertoires in cytomegalovirus infection. Study at large: Selected CMV epitopes included recently identified HLA-C-restricted ones as well as well-studied HLA-B-restricted ones. CMV infection plus the matching HLA type was flagged by public TCR beta signatures.

Overall study findings and caveats: Predominance within the ex vivo response was attributable to HLA-C-restricted CMV-specific TCR beta clonotypes.

This clonotype has a handful of counts. Its antigen remains unknown. The CDR3 covers 14 residues. With 7 bases clipped from V and 6 bases from J, the junction kept 11 bases outside the gene matches. Germline assignment: CDR1 SGHAT and CDR2 FQNNGV. One entry per CDR3 protein results from TCRdb running MiXCR on the reads. This repertoire shows approximately 120,000 distinct CDR3 sequences, over 30% found once; its top ten account for 58%. The origin of this receptor is a human donor in good health (CMV status not recorded). Some clones in this sample may be carry-over from other donors' samples. This chain uses TRBV11-2 with TRBJ2-7; 8 nucleotides agree with TRBD2. The source was CD8+ T cells from cultured PBMCs, collected from culture after CMV antigen stimulation. This CDR3 reads CASNTGGDPLEQYF. The CDR3 bases are TGTGCCAGCAACACCGGGGGGGATCCACTCGAGCAGTACTTC.